Presented here are 11 T cell receptor beta chains from one specimen sequenced in a study of cytomegalovirus exposure and HLA in healthy donors. The repertoire was sequenced with immunoSEQ multiplex PCR; TCRdb's copy has only in-frame clones and lacks some. The sample contains about 160,000 clones, about 95% of which appear only once. Sequenced input: PBMCs. Receptors originate from a woman under 30 in good health and CMV-seronegative.

The DNA of the CDR3 is TGTGCCAGCAGGGTTGACAGGTCGGAAAATTCACCCCTCCACTTT. As protein: CASRVDRSENSPLHF. This chain links TRBV6-5 with TRBJ1-6; a possible D gene is TRBD1 (6 bases). V was cut by 6 bases and J by 7 bases, with 16 bases left in between. Germline loops: CDR1 MNHEY, CDR2 SVGAGI. This CDR3 contains 15 residues.

The chain recombines TRBV23-1 with TRBJ1-5; D possibly corresponds to TRBD1 (5 bases). TRBV23-1 is annotated as an ORF whose role is uncertain. V was cut by 2 bases and J by 4 bases, with 12 bases left in between. The CDR3 contains 15 residues. CDR3 in amino acids: CASSQLYRRNQPQHF. CDR3 sequence (DNA): TGCGCCAGCAGTCAACTATACAGGCGAAATCAGCCCCAGCATTTT.

This chain uses TRBV19 with TRBJ1-5; D unresolved. V shed 0 bases and J shed 7 bases, with 13 bases lying between them. The CDR3 contains 15 residues. Germline V gene lookup returns CDR1 LNHDA and CDR2 SQIVND (reference sequence). The DNA of the CDR3 is TGTGCCAGTAGTATAGATCGGCAGGTTAGGCAGCCCCAGCATTTT. This translates into CASSIDRQVRQPQHF.

This chain connects TRBV19 to TRBJ1-4; 8 bases line up with TRBD1. The junction had 7 bases not matched to a gene; V was cut back by 3 bases and J by 4 bases. The CDR3 has 16 residues. In germline, CDR1 is LNHDA, CDR2 SQIVND (reference sequence). The CDR3 sequence: CASSMGRGLVNEKLFF. The CDR3 coding sequence is TGTGCCAGTAGTATGGGCAGGGGGCTGGTTAATGAAAAACTGTTTTTT.

This chain connects TRBV7-3 to TRBJ2-1; 9 positions match TRBD1. Germline trimming cut 0 bases from V and 4 bases from J; bases unmatched to any gene: 4. This CDR3 is built from 16 residues. Germline V lookup: CDR1 SGHTA, CDR2 FQGTGA. The chain's CDR3 is CASSLTSGTGYNEQFF. CDR3 nucleotides: TGTGCCAGCAGCTTAACGAGTGGGACAGGGTACAATGAGCAGTTCTTC.

The rearrangement uses TRBV7-9 and TRBJ2-1; 10 positions agree with TRBD1. In germline, CDR1 is SEHNR, CDR2 FQNEAQ (reference sequence). V shed 5 bases, J shed 7 bases, and the junction held 8 bases outside the gene matches. The CDR3 covers 15 residues. The CDR3 loop is CASSPTGGSENEQFF. CDR3 bases: TGTGCCAGCAGCCCGACAGGGGGCAGTGAAAATGAGCAGTTCTTC.

This chain connects TRBV14 to TRBJ1-2; 7 nucleotides align to TRBD1. Germline loops: CDR1 SGHDN, CDR2 FVKESK. With 5 bases clipped from V and 8 bases from J, the junction kept 5 bases outside the gene matches. The CDR3 sequence is 12 residues long. The CDR3: CASSLGGAGYTF. CDR3 bases: TGTGCCAGCAGCTTAGGGGGCGCAGGCTACACCTTC.

This clone was detected once. The rearrangement links TRBV5-1 to TRBJ2-3, with D possibly being TRBD1 (6 bases). Germline lookup yields CDR1 SGHRS and CDR2 YFSETQ. V lost 4 bases and J 4 bases, leaving 19 bases between the germline ends. The CDR3 covers 16 residues. The CDR3 nucleotides are TGCGCCAGCAGCCGGGCCAGGGGCCAGGGCCCAGATACGCAGTATTTT. Its protein is CASSRARGQGPDTQYF.

The chain combines TRBV10-3 with TRBJ1-1; D not certain. The germline V gene encodes CDR1 ENHRY and CDR2 SYGVKD. Trimming left V 3 bases short and J 0 bases short, with 8 bases between. The length of the CDR3 is 14 residues. CDR3 amino acids: CAISDPRVNTEAFF. The CDR3 DNA sequence: TGTGCCATCAGTGACCCCCGCGTGAACACTGAAGCTTTCTTT.

The V gene is TRBV11-1, the J gene TRBJ1-2; 7 bases map to TRBD1. Trimming cost V 4 bases and J 3 bases; bases outside gene matches: 8. The germline gives CDR1 SGHAT, CDR2 FQDESV (reference sequence). CDR3 length equals 15 residues. The CDR3 loop is CASSSTGKGDYGYTF. The CDR3 nucleotides are TGTGCCAGCAGCTCGACAGGGAAAGGTGACTATGGCTACACCTTC.

The V and J genes are TRBV7-9 and TRBJ2-1; TRBD2 agrees at 9 bases. The CDR3 covers 15 residues. Trimming took 3 bases from V and 9 from J; bases not matched to a gene: 9. From germline, CDR1 is SEHNR and CDR2 FQNEAQ (reference sequence). The CDR3 DNA follows: TGTGCCAGCAGCTTTGCGGGGGGGGGAGGTGCTGAGCAGTTCTTC. This gives the protein CASSFAGGGGAEQFF. The entire variable domain, with the rest obtained from reference TRBV7-9 and TRBJ2-1, is as follows: DTGVSQNPRHKITKRGQNVTFRCDPISEHNRLYWYRQTLGQGPEFLTYFQNEAQLEKSRLLSDRFSAERPKGSFSTLEIQRTEQGDSAMYLCASSFAGGGGAEQFFGPGTRLTVL.